What follows are 26 T cell receptor beta chains derived from one specimen sequenced in a study of control samples from healthy donors and cancer patients. The assay was immunoSEQ multiplex PCR, and TCRdb's table has in-frame clones only and misses some. In the table there are tens of thousands of clones, around 79% of which are singletons. The sequenced sample consisted of PBMCs. The receptor source for this set is a man aged 55 to 70 with head and neck cancer.

The genes are TRBV11-2 and TRBJ2-7, with 13 bases matching TRBD2. The germline gives CDR1 SGHAT, CDR2 FQNNGV. V shed 5 bases and J 3 bases; nucleotides not matched to a gene: 4. CDR3 size: 15 residues. CDR3 sequence (DNA): TGTGCCAGCAGCGTAGGGACTAGCGGGGTCTACGAGCAGTACTTC. Encoded protein: CASSVGTSGVYEQYF.

The chain employs TRBV5-1 and TRBJ2-7; 12 nucleotides agree with TRBD1. The germline V gene has CDR1 SGHRS and CDR2 YFSETQ. V shed 7 bases, J shed 5 bases, and the junction held 7 bases outside the gene matches. The CDR3 has 14 residues. CDR3 protein: CASAPGTGGHEQYF. CDR3 coding DNA: TGCGCCAGCGCCCCCGGGACAGGGGGCCACGAGCAGTACTTC.

The chain carries TRBV3-1 (or the pseudogene TRBV3-2) and TRBJ2-7, with 8 bases matching TRBD2. Germline values: CDR1 LGHDT, CDR2 YNNKEL (reference sequence). The trim removed 6 bases at V and 0 bases at J, leaving 4 bases unmatched. The CDR3 sequence is 14 residues long. CDR3 amino acids: CASSTSGSSYEQYF. DNA for the CDR3: TGTGCCAGCAGTACGAGCGGGAGCTCCTACGAGCAGTACTTC.

The table lists this clone with a count of one. The CDR3: CALGRENTPEQYF. CDR3 in DNA: TGTGCCCTCGGCCGGGAAAATACTCCCGAGCAGTACTTC. The V and J genes are TRBV30 and TRBJ2-7; perhaps TRBD2 as D (5 bases). This CDR3 spans 13 amino acids. Germline CDR1 GTSNPN, CDR2 SVGIG (reference sequence). The V and J ends lost 8 bases and 6 bases respectively, with 20 bases between them.

This clone was recorded a few times. The V and J genes are TRBV10-3 and TRBJ1-6; no reliable D call. The CDR3 contains 13 residues. CDR1 ENHRY and CDR2 SYGVKD come from the germline V gene. Trimming removed 0 bases from V and 8 bases from J, with 5 bases in between. CDR3 in amino acids: CAISESAYSPLHF. Here the CDR3 DNA reads TGTGCCATCAGTGAGTCTGCTTATTCACCCCTCCACTTT.

The chain couples TRBV27 to TRBJ1-4; D ambiguous. Germline V gene lookup returns CDR1 MNHEY and CDR2 SMNVEV (reference sequence). This CDR3 comprises 14 residues. Trimming pared 3 bases from V and 7 bases from J, leaving 12 bases between. The CDR3 loop reads CASSFWLGSEKLFF. The DNA of the CDR3 is TGTGCCAGCAGTTTTTGGCTAGGTAGTGAAAAACTGTTTTTT.

This rearrangement joins TRBV9 to TRBJ1-1; TRBD1 matches at 7 bases. In germline, CDR1 is SGDLS, CDR2 YYNGEE. The CDR3 has 14 amino acids. The ends lost 4 bases at V and 12 bases at J; junction bases unmatched: 15. As DNA, the CDR3 is TGTGCCAGCAGCCCTGGAGGGGGCGCAGGGGGAACTTTCTTT. Its protein is CASSPGGGAGGTFF.

The chain recombines TRBV7-9 with TRBJ1-4; 10 bases map to TRBD1. Germline V gives CDR1 SEHNR, CDR2 FQNEAQ (reference sequence). J lost 8 bases, V lost 2 bases, and 8 bases had no gene match. The CDR3 is 16 amino acids. The CDR3 spells CASSLILGQGQEKLFF. The DNA of the CDR3 is TGTGCCAGCAGCTTAATTTTGGGACAGGGGCAGGAAAAACTGTTTTTT.

The J gene is TRBJ2-1, the V gene TRBV18; unclear D gene. V was shortened by 1 base and J by 4 bases, with 14 bases between the two germline ends. Germline loops: CDR1 KGHSH, CDR2 LQKENI. This CDR3 contains 16 residues. The CDR3 region is CASSPRMRFAYNEQFF. DNA of the CDR3: TGTGCCAGCTCACCACGAATGAGGTTTGCGTACAATGAGCAGTTCTTC.

The chain links TRBV4-1 to TRBJ2-7; 8 bases are a match to TRBD1. The ends lost 5 bases at V and 3 bases at J; junction bases unmatched: 6. CDR1 is MGHRA and CDR2 is YSYEKL in the germline V gene. This CDR3 comprises 14 residues. This chain's CDR3 is CASSMTGVGYEQYF. The CDR3 DNA reads as TGCGCCAGCAGCATGACAGGGGTAGGCTACGAGCAGTACTTC.

The chain has TRBV5-6 and TRBJ2-1, with D hard to call. Germline V gene sequence: CDR1 SGHDT, CDR2 YYEEEE. The V gene lost 2 bases and the J gene lost 4 bases, with 7 bases spanning the gap. This CDR3 has 13 residues. DNA of the CDR3: TGTGCCAGCAGCTTCGACACTTACAATGAGCAGTTCTTC. Translating gives CASSFDTYNEQFF.

The gene calls are TRBV10-3 and TRBJ2-7; 7 nucleotides align to TRBD2. Germline V lookup: CDR1 ENHRY, CDR2 SYGVKD. J was trimmed by 0 bases and V by 3 bases; bases with no gene match: 2. This CDR3 is built from 14 residues. CDR3 sequence: CAISERLASYEQYF. DNA of the CDR3: TGTGCCATCAGTGAAAGACTAGCCTCCTACGAGCAGTACTTC.

The gene calls are TRBV14 and TRBJ1-2; TRBD1 might be the D (6 bases). V was clipped by 6 bases and J by 4 bases, with 21 bases between them. Germline lookup yields CDR1 SGHDN and CDR2 FVKESK. This CDR3 comprises 16 residues. CDR3 nucleotide sequence: TGTGCCAGCAGTCCCATCCTGACAGGTCTCATCTATGGCTACACCTTC. It is translated as CASSPILTGLIYGYTF.

The V gene is TRBV4-2, the J gene TRBJ2-5; D unresolved. Germline V gene lookup returns CDR1 LGHNA and CDR2 YNFKEQ. V dropped 1 base and J dropped 5 bases, with 11 bases sitting between them. The CDR3 spans 14 residues. CDR3 nucleotide sequence: TGTGCCAGCAGCCAAGGAAATCTAGGGGAGACCCAGTACTTC. Protein product: CASSQGNLGETQYF.

This clone has more than one count but fewer than ten. This chain connects TRBV6-6 to TRBJ1-1; maybe TRBD1 (6 bases). Trimming shortened V by 0 bases and J by 4 bases, and 15 bases separated the two germline ends. This CDR3 has 16 amino acids. The germline gives CDR1 MNHNY, CDR2 SVGAGI (reference sequence). The CDR3 DNA follows: TGTGCCAGCAGTTACTCACCGGGCAGGGGCGGCACTGAAGCTTTCTTT. Translation gives CASSYSPGRGGTEAFF.

The genes are TRBV25-1 and TRBJ2-3; 7 bases fit TRBD2. The CDR3 consists of 15 residues. Unmatched junction bases numbered 11, after V lost 9 bases and J lost 2 bases. Germline CDR1 MGHDK, CDR2 SYGVNS. For the CDR3, the DNA is TGTGCCAGTGGGGGAGGGTTTCAAATCACAGATACGCAGTATTTT. It yields the protein CASGGGFQITDTQYF.

V gene TRBV6-1 combines with J gene TRBJ2-7; the D gene is possibly TRBD2 (6 bases). The ends were cut back, 4 bases at V and 2 bases at J, with 18 bases in the middle. The CDR3 runs 16 residues. Germline V gene data show CDR1 as MNHNS and CDR2 as SASEGT. CDR3 loop: CASSVLSAGIPYEQYF. The CDR3, as DNA: TGTGCCAGCAGTGTCTTGTCTGCGGGAATACCCTACGAGCAGTACTTC.

The V gene is TRBV15, the J gene TRBJ2-7; possibly TRBD2 for D (6 bases). In germline, CDR1 is LNHNV, CDR2 YYDKDF (reference sequence). Trimming pared 0 bases from V and 5 bases from J, leaving 17 bases between. This CDR3 region has 16 residues. CDR3 protein: CATSRDPNRGNNEQYF. The CDR3 DNA follows: TGTGCCACCAGCAGAGATCCCAACCGGGGGAATAACGAGCAGTACTTC. Together with reference TRBV15 and TRBJ2-7, the CDR3 gives the full variable domain: DAMVIQNPRYQVTQFGKPVTLSCSQTLNHNVMYWYQQKSSQAPKLLFHYYDKDFNNEADTPDNFQSRRPNTSFCFLDIRSPGLGDTAMYLCATSRDPNRGNNEQYFGPGTRLTVT.

The chain uses TRBV28 and TRBJ2-1; D gene ambiguous. Deletions cut 6 bases from V and 0 bases from J, with 6 bases between. The CDR3 has 13 residues. Germline V gene lookup returns CDR1 MDHEN and CDR2 SYDVKM. The CDR3 DNA sequence: TGTGCCAGCAGGGGGTCCTCCTACAATGAGCAGTTCTTC. It yields the protein CASRGSSYNEQFF.

Concerning this clone: One end of the junction varies from germline; a read error may be responsible. This chain connects TRBV6-2 or TRBV6-3 to TRBJ2-1, with D maybe TRBD2 (5 bases). Germline CDR1 MNHEY, CDR2 SVGEGT. This CDR3 comprises 16 residues. CDR3 loop: CASCYAAVRRYNEQFF. CDR3 coding DNA: TGTGCCAGCTGTTATGCCGCTGTTCGGAGGTACAATGAGCAGTTCTTC.

This rearrangement joins TRBV19 to TRBJ2-5, with D perhaps matching TRBD1 or TRBD2 (6 bases each). CDR3 length: 15 residues. The germline CDR1 and CDR2 sequences are LNHDA and SQIVND (reference sequence). V was cut by 10 bases and J by 4 bases, with 22 bases left in between. DNA for the CDR3: TGTGCCACCAGAGGGGGAGGCCGTTCTGGAGAGACCCAGTACTTC. Its translation: CATRGGGRSGETQYF.

The chain recombines TRBV27 with TRBJ1-6; TRBD1 matches at 7 bases. With 6 bases clipped from V and 4 bases from J, the junction kept 9 bases outside the gene matches. From germline, CDR1 is MNHEY and CDR2 SMNVEV (reference sequence). The CDR3 consists of 16 residues. CDR3: CASRLDRAPYNSPLHF. The CDR3 region has the DNA TGTGCCAGCAGACTTGACAGGGCTCCATATAATTCACCCCTCCACTTT.

The V call is TRBV5-4, the J call TRBJ2-2; D remains unclear. Germline CDR1 and CDR2: SGHNT and YYREEE (reference sequence). The CDR3 totals 14 residues. V gave up 6 bases and J gave up 3 bases, with 12 bases separating them. This chain's CDR3 is CASTPSGDTGELFF. CDR3 DNA: TGTGCCAGCACCCCCTCCGGCGACACCGGGGAGCTGTTTTTT.

The CDR3 reads CASSSPHDRGDEQYF. For the CDR3, the DNA is TGTGCCAGCAGCTCACCTCACGACAGGGGGGACGAGCAGTACTTC. V usage is TRBV11-2 and J usage is TRBJ2-7, with TRBD1 matching 9 bases. The CDR3 loop spans 15 amino acids. V shed 4 bases, J shed 5 bases, and the junction held 9 bases outside the gene matches. Germline V gene lookup returns CDR1 SGHAT and CDR2 FQNNGV.

V gene TRBV9 combines with J gene TRBJ2-2, with TRBD1 matching 8 bases. V was pared by 3 bases and J by 6 bases, with 13 bases of the junction left unmatched. Germline CDR1 SGDLS, CDR2 YYNGEE. This CDR3 contains 17 residues. The DNA for the CDR3 is TGTGCCAGCAGCGCCGGAGCCGGACAGGGCAGTTCCGGGGAGCTGTTTTTT. Translating gives CASSAGAGQGSSGELFF.

This chain links TRBV19 with TRBJ2-1, with D unresolved. Germline V gene data show CDR1 as LNHDA and CDR2 as SQIVND (reference sequence). This CDR3 spans 13 amino acids. Trimming shortened V by 1 base and J by 3 bases, and 4 bases separated the two germline ends. CDR3 amino acids: CASSIGSYNEQFF. The DNA of the CDR3 is TGTGCCAGTAGTATAGGGAGCTACAATGAGCAGTTCTTC.